A single sample gave rise to the 5 T cell receptor beta chains below, sequenced in a study of CD8+CD57+ T cells in acquired aplastic anemia. Template material for TCR beta VDJ and CDR3 profiling consisted of genomic DNA. TCRdb itself ran the reads through MiXCR, one entry per CDR3 protein. Of 40,000 to 45,000 distinct CDR3 sequences in the sample, 65% to 70% are singletons; the top ten hold less than 25%. Input material: sorted CD4+, CD8+, or CD8+CD57+ T cells (not recorded which) from PBMCs. The receptors were gathered from a human donor in good health, serving as a control.

This clonotype was seen ten or more times. The J gene is TRBJ1-6, the V gene TRBV6-1; D unclear. Germline-derived CDR1 and CDR2 are MNHNS and SASEGT. V lost 7 bases, J lost 4 bases, and 17 bases lay in between. This CDR3 contains 16 residues. CDR3 nucleotide sequence: TGTGCCAGCAAAATAGGACCAACCCAATATAATTCACCCCTCCACTTT. It translates to CASKIGPTQYNSPLHF.

This rearrangement joins TRBV7-9 to TRBJ1-2, with D maybe TRBD1 (5 bases). Germline CDR1 and CDR2: SEHNR and FQNEAQ (reference sequence). Deletions cut 5 bases from V and 8 bases from J, with 21 bases between. CDR3 size: 15 residues. Written as DNA, the CDR3 is TGTGCCAGCAGCCCCTACGGGACGACTAAGGGCGGCTACACCTTC. This codes for CASSPYGTTKGGYTF.

The rearrangement uses TRBV25-1 and TRBJ2-5; 8 bases are shared with TRBD1. The CDR3 runs to 15 residues. V gave up 6 bases and J gave up 3 bases; unmatched junction bases: 9. From germline, CDR1 is MGHDK and CDR2 SYGVNS. CDR3 sequence (DNA): TGTGCCAGCAGCTTGGCCGGGACAGGCAAAGAGACCCAGTACTTC. This sequence encodes CASSLAGTGKETQYF. The full variable domain, rest sourced from reference TRBV25-1 and TRBJ2-5, is EADIYQTPRYLVIGTGKKITLECSQTMGHDKMYWYQQDPGMELHLIHYSYGVNSTEKGDLSSESTVSRIRTEHFPLTLESARPSHTSQYLCASSLAGTGKETQYFGPGTRLLVL.

This clonotype is medium-sized by share. The rearrangement uses TRBV29-1 and TRBJ1-1, with 9 bases fitting TRBD1. Germline CDR1 reads SQVTM; CDR2 reads ANQGSEA. The J segment lost 8 bases and the V segment lost 4 bases, leaving 5 bases of the junction unmatched. CDR3 length: 12 amino acids. CDR3 nucleotide sequence: TGCAGCGTTGGAAGGACAGGGGAAGAAGCTTTCTTT. Its translation: CSVGRTGEEAFF.

The V gene is TRBV20-1, the J gene TRBJ2-7; 13 bases line up with TRBD2. The CDR3 is made up of 15 amino acids. Trimming cost V 4 bases and J 2 bases; bases outside gene matches: 5. From germline, CDR1 is DFQATT and CDR2 SNEGSKA (reference sequence). The CDR3 protein is CSAMTSGGPPYEQYF. The CDR3 DNA follows: TGCAGTGCTATGACTAGCGGGGGGCCTCCCTACGAGCAGTACTTC.